The entry that follows covers one T cell receptor beta chain sequence. Its antigen is as yet unknown. These data are taken from a study of lymphopenia after photon versus proton radiotherapy. Study-wide results and limits: Only patients who died were analyzed for survival; proton advantage is unproven. After the lymphocyte nadir, photon-treated repertoires showed oligoclonal expansion, especially of CD8+ Temra cells.

Germline V lookup: CDR1 LGHNA, CDR2 YSLEER. There are 18 residues in the CDR3. Trimming took 1 base from V and 4 from J, leaving 19 bases between them. Sequencing was performed with immunoSEQ multiplex PCR; in TCRdb, only in-frame clones are kept and a portion is missing. The sample has about 68,000 clones; approximately 91% are singletons. The TCR sequence derives from a woman in her 70s with pancreatic cancer. The specimen comprised peripheral blood, sampled from a patient treated with photon-based radiotherapy. The genes are TRBV4-3 and TRBJ1-4; tentative D call: TRBD1 (5 bases). The CDR3 DNA sequence: TGCGCCAGCAGCCAAGTTTTGGCGTGGCAGGGAGATAATGAAAAACTGTTTTTT. It encodes CASSQVLAWQGDNEKLFF.